The clone carrying this T cell receptor (beta chain) was found many times. This record belongs to a study of CD4 and CD8 cells across lung adenocarcinoma regions. The germline V gene encodes CDR1 MNHEY and CDR2 SMNVEV (reference sequence). CDR3 size: 15 residues. Trimming at V came to 5 bases and at J to 4 bases, leaving 9 bases not matched to a gene. TCRdb ran MiXCR on the PCR reads and lists one entry per CDR3 protein. The data hold over 15,000 distinct CDR3 sequences, with 46% observed a single time. Donors had localized lung adenocarcinoma, a non-small cell lung cancer. The chain combines TRBV27 with TRBJ2-3; 7 bases fit TRBD2. This receptor was identified in a male donor with lung adenocarcinoma. The CD4 and CD8 labels of this study may be unreliable. Source material: CD4+ T cells from the margin of a lung tumor. The CDR3 reads CASSPRRRESDTQYF. The CDR3 DNA is TGTGCCAGCAGTCCCCGACGGCGGGAGTCAGATACGCAGTATTTT.